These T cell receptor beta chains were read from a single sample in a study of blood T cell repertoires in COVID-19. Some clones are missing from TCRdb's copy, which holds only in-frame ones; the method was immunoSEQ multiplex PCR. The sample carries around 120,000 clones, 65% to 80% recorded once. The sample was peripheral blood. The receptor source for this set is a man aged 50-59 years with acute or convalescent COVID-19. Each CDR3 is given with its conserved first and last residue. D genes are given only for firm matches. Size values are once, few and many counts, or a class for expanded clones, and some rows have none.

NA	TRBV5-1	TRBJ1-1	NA	TGCGCCAGCAGCTTGGCTCTGGGGCCGGGTAACACTGAAGCTTTCTTT	CASSLALGPGNTEAFF
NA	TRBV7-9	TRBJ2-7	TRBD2	TGTGCCAGCAGCTCGAGCGGGGACTCCTACGAGCAGTACTTC	CASSSSGDSYEQYF
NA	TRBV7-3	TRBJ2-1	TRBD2	TGTGCCAGCAGCGTAAGCGGGGACTCCTACAATGAGCAGTTCTTC	CASSVSGDSYNEQFF
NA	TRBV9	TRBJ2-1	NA	TGTGCCAGCAGCCCATCGACAAATTACAATGAGCAGTTCTTC	CASSPSTNYNEQFF
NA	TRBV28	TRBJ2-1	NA	TGTGCCAGTCGACAGTTTTTATCTACCTACAATGAGCAGTTCTTC	CASRQFLSTYNEQFF
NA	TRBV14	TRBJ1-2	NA	TGTGCCAGCAGCCAAGGCAGGGGCTATGGCTACACCTTC	CASSQGRGYGYTF
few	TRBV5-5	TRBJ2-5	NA	TGTGCCAGCAGCTGGGGAACCCAGGGGAAGACCCAGTACTTC	CASSWGTQGKTQYF
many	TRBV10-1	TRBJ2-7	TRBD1	TGCGCCAGCAGTGGAGGGGGACAGTCTTCCTACGAGCAGTACTTC	CASSGGGQSSYEQYF
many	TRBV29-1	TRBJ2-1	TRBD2	TGCAGCGTTGGGACTAGCGGGGGGAAAGACAATGAGCAGTTCTTC	CSVGTSGGKDNEQFF
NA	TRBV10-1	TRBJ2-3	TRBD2	TGCGCCAGCAGCACCGGGACTAGCGGGGGGGCGGTTGTTACGCAGTATTTT	CASSTGTSGGAVVTQYF
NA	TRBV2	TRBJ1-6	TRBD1	TGTGCCAGCAGTGAAACGGGGACAGGGGTTTCACCCCTCCACTTT	CASSETGTGVSPLHF
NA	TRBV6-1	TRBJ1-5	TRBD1	TGTGCCAGCAGTGAACTTACAGGGGAACAGCCCCAGCATTTT	CASSELTGEQPQHF
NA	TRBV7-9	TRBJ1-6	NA	TGTGCCAGCAGCCGGGGAAGGTCACCCCTCCACTTT	CASSRGRSPLHF
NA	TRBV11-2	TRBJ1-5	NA	TGTGCCAGCAGCTCAGGGGCTTTAGAGCCCCAGCATTTT	CASSSGALEPQHF
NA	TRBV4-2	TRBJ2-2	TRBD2	TGTGCCAGCAGTCCTGGGACTAGCGGGGGGAAGAACACCGGGGAGCTGTTTTTT	CASSPGTSGGKNTGELFF
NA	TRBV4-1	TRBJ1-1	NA	TGCGCCAGCAGCCAAGATGATGGGCCGAACACTGAAACTTTCTTT	CASSQDDGPNTETFF
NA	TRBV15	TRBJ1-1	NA	TGTGCCACCAGCAGAGTAAATACTGGGAACACTGAAGCTTTCTTT	CATSRVNTGNTEAFF
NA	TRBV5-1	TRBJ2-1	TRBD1	TGCGCCAGCAGCCCGGGACAGGACTACAATGAGCAGTTCTTC	CASSPGQDYNEQFF
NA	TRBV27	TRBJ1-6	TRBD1	TGTGCCAGCACCTTGGGGACAGGGGTATCACCCCTCCACTTT	CASTLGTGVSPLHF
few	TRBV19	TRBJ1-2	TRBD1	TGTGCCAGTGATACAGGGGATGGCTACACCTTC	CASDTGDGYTF
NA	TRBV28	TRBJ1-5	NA	TGTGCCAGCAGGATCAGATATAGCAATCAGCCCCAGCATTTT	CASRIRYSNQPQHF
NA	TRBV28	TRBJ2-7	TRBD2	TGTGCCAGCAGCTCCAGGGCGGGGGGAAAGGACGAGCAGTACTTC	CASSSRAGGKDEQYF
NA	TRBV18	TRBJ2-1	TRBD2	TGTGCCAGCTCACCGGGCAGGGCGGGGGCCTACAATGAGCAGTTCTTC	CASSPGRAGAYNEQFF
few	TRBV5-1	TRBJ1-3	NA	TGCGCCAGCAGCCCCACGGGGGGTACTCTTGGAAACACCATATATTTT	CASSPTGGTLGNTIYF
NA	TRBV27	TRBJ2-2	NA	TGTGCCAGCACTCTTTACCGAGGCGACACCGGGGAGCTGTTTTTT	CASTLYRGDTGELFF
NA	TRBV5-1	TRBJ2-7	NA	TGCGCCAGCAGCCGCTCGGGAGCCCGACCCTACGAGCAGTACTTC	CASSRSGARPYEQYF
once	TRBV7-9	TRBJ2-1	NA	TGTGCCAGCAGCTTACAAAGAGCGGGACAAAGGTCCTACAATGAGCAGTTCTTC	CASSLQRAGQRSYNEQFF
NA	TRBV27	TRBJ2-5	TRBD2	TGTGCCAGCAGTCAGACTAGCGCGGTTCGGGAGACCCAGTACTTC	CASSQTSAVRETQYF
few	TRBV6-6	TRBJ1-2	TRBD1	TGTGCCAGCAGTTACTCTCAGGGGGCCTATGGCTACACCTTC	CASSYSQGAYGYTF
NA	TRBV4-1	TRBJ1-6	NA	TGCGCCAGCAGCCAAGGAAGTGGGGGCCTGATCCAATCACCCCTCCACTTT	CASSQGSGGLIQSPLHF
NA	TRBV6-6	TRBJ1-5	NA	TGTGCCAGCAGGGGACCAGCGGGTCAGCCCCAGCATTTT	CASRGPAGQPQHF
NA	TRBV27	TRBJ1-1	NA	TGTGCCAGCAGTTCCGAGACGAGGACTGAAGCTTTCTTT	CASSSETRTEAFF
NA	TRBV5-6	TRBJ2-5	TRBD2	TGTGCCAGCAGCCCCTTGGCGGGGGACCAAGAGACCCAGTACTTC	CASSPLAGDQETQYF
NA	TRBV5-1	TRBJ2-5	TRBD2	TGCGCCAGCAGTGGGGGAAGCGGGGCCCGGGAGACCCAGTACTTC	CASSGGSGARETQYF
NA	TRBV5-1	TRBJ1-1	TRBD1	TGCGCCAGCACCCCAACAGGGGGGCGGACTGAAGCTTTCTTT	CASTPTGGRTEAFF
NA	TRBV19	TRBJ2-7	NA	TGTGCCAGTAGCCCCGGGGGGCGCCCCGGAGAGCAGTACTTC	CASSPGGRPGEQYF
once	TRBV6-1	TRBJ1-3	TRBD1	TGTGCCAGCAGTGTTCGGGACAGGGGCATATTAACTGGAAACACCATATATTTT	CASSVRDRGILTGNTIYF
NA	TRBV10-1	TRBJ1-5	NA	TGCGCCAGCAGTATCTTTCAGGATCAGCCCCAGCATTTT	CASSIFQDQPQHF
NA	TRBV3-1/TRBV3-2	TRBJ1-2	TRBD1	TGTGCCAGCAGCCAAGAGGGACAGAGCTATGGCTACACCTTC	CASSQEGQSYGYTF
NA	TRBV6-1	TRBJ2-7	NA	TGTGCCAGCAGTGAAGGAGGAGGAGGGGGCCTATACGAGCAGTACTTC	CASSEGGGGGLYEQYF
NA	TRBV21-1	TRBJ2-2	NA	TGTGCCAGCAGCATCTTCGGCGGCACCGGGGAGCTGTTTTTT	CASSIFGGTGELFF
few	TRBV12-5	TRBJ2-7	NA	TGTGCTAGTGGTTTGGGCTATGACGAGCAGTACTTC	CASGLGYDEQYF
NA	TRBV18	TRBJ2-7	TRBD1	TGTGCCAGCTCATCCACCAACAGGGGCTACGAGCAGTACTTC	CASSSTNRGYEQYF
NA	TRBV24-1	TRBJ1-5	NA	TGTGCCGCAACTAGAGGGGGGGATCAGCCCCAGCATTTT	CAATRGGDQPQHF
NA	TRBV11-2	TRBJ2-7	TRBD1	TGTGCCAGCAGCTCCCAAGACAGGGGACAATACGAGCAGTACTTC	CASSSQDRGQYEQYF
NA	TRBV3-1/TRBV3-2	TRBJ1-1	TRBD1	TGTGCCAGCAGCTCTACAGGGGACACTGAAGCTTTCTTT	CASSSTGDTEAFF
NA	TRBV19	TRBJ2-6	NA	TGTGCCAGTAGTAGAGCGGGTGGGGTCTATGGGGCCAACGTCCTGACTTTC	CASSRAGGVYGANVLTF
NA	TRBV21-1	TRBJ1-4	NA	TGTGCCAGCAGCAATGAGTGGACAGGGAATGAAAAACTGTTTTTT	CASSNEWTGNEKLFF
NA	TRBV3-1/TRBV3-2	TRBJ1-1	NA	TGTGCCAGCAGCACTGACATGAACACTGAAGCTTTCTTT	CASSTDMNTEAFF
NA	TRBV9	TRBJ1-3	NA	TGTGCCAGCAGCGTAGAACCGGTCTCTGGAAACACCATATATTTT	CASSVEPVSGNTIYF
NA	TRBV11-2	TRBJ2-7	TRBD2	TGTGCCAGCAGCCTCCCGGCGGGGGTTTACGAGCAGTACTTC	CASSLPAGVYEQYF
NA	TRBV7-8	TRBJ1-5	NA	TGTGCCAGCAGCCCATACAACGCCCCGGGGCAGCCCCAGCATTTT	CASSPYNAPGQPQHF
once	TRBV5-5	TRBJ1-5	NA	TGTGCCAGCAGCCCCGGGACAAACAATCAGCCCCAGCATTTT	CASSPGTNNQPQHF